The 13 T cell receptor beta chains reported below all come from one sample, sequenced in a study of blood T cell repertoires in COVID-19. Using immunoSEQ multiplex PCR, the repertoire was profiled, and TCRdb retains in-frame clones only, with some absent. The sample lists under 200,000 clones, 79% occurring once. Input material: peripheral blood. The receptors stem from an older woman with COVID-19, enrolled during active disease.

The rearrangement uses TRBV28 and TRBJ2-7; 11 bases agree with TRBD2. There are 14 residues in the CDR3. V trimming: 6 bases; J trimming: 6 bases; junction bases outside the gene matches: 7. The germline V gene has CDR1 MDHEN and CDR2 SYDVKM. The CDR3 nucleotides are TGTGCCAGCAGGAGGCTAGCGGGAGGATTCGAGCAGTACTTC. It encodes CASRRLAGGFEQYF.

The rearrangement links TRBV4-1 to TRBJ2-7, with 9 bases fitting TRBD1. This CDR3 comprises 14 residues. Germline V CDR1 and CDR2: MGHRA, YSYEKL. J gave up 6 bases and V 1 base, and 4 bases lay outside the gene matches. The CDR3, as DNA: TGCGCCAGCAGCCAAGCACAGGGGGCTGGCGAGCAGTACGTC. As protein: CASSQAQGAGEQYV.

In this sample, this clone turned up a few times. This chain joins TRBV5-1 and TRBJ2-3; D possibly corresponds to TRBD1 (5 bases). Trimming cost V 4 bases and J 1 base, with 16 bases left between them. The CDR3 spans 16 residues. Per germline, CDR1 SGHRS and CDR2 YFSETQ. The CDR3 bases are TGCGCCAGCAGCCCCGACAGTGGACATGGCACAGATACGCAGTATTTT. It translates to CASSPDSGHGTDTQYF. The full variable domain, completed using reference TRBV5-1 and TRBJ2-3, is KAGVTQTPRYLIKTRGQQVTLSCSPISGHRSVSWYQQTPGQGLQFLFEYFSETQRNKGNFPGRFSGRQFSNSRSEMNVSTLELGDSALYLCASSPDSGHGTDTQYFGPGTRLTVL.

Comments on this clone: This CDR3 is also generated by other DNA sequences in the sample. This chain links TRBV6-5 with TRBJ2-5; D may be TRBD2 (5 bases). The CDR3 has 13 amino acids. Between the trimmed V and J ends, which lost 0 bases and 5 bases, there was a span of 7 bases. The germline gives CDR1 MNHEY, CDR2 SVGAGI. The CDR3 DNA follows: TGTGCCAGCAGTTACTCGAGAGGGGAGACCCAGTACTTC. Amino acids: CASSYSRGETQYF.

The chain uses TRBV27 and TRBJ2-1; D is unclear. V was clipped by 8 bases and J by 0 bases, with 5 bases between them. CDR1 MNHEY and CDR2 SMNVEV come from the germline V gene (reference sequence). The CDR3 is 12 residues long. This CDR3 is CASGNSYNEQFF. For the CDR3, the DNA is TGTGCCAGCGGCAACTCCTACAATGAGCAGTTCTTC.

This chain links TRBV29-1 with TRBJ2-5; D may be TRBD2 (6 bases). Trimming left V 8 bases short and J 0 bases short, with 10 bases between. Germline values: CDR1 SQVTM, CDR2 ANQGSEA. CDR3 length equals 12 residues. CDR3 residues: CSYRGNQETQYF. The CDR3 nucleotides are TGCAGCTACCGGGGGAACCAAGAGACCCAGTACTTC.

This clone was detected only a few times. The genes are TRBV6-5 and TRBJ2-3; D uncertain. V gave up 8 bases and J gave up 0 bases, with 12 bases separating them. Germline values: CDR1 MNHEY, CDR2 SVGAGI. This CDR3 region has 14 residues. CDR3 in DNA: TGTGCCAGCCAATCGCAGGCTAGCACAGATACGCAGTATTTT. As protein: CASQSQASTDTQYF.

As DNA, the CDR3 is TGTGCCAGCAGCCACAGTGGCTCTGGAAACACCATATATTTT. Translated, it gives CASSHSGSGNTIYF. The chain uses TRBV3-1 (or the pseudogene TRBV3-2) and TRBJ1-3, with no clear D. Germline lookup yields CDR1 LGHDT and CDR2 YNNKEL (reference sequence). V was shortened by 3 bases and J by 0 bases, with 6 bases between the two germline ends. This CDR3 comprises 14 residues.

The chain carries TRBV19 and TRBJ2-3; 7 bases agree with TRBD2. The CDR3 is 13 amino acids. V lost 7 bases, J lost 2 bases, and 3 bases stayed unmatched. The V gene's germline CDR1 is LNHDA and CDR2 SQIVND (reference sequence). As DNA, the CDR3 is TGTGCCAGTAAAAAGCGGGACACAGATACGCAGTATTTT. As protein: CASKKRDTDTQYF.

Many counts were recorded for this clone. The rearrangement links TRBV19 to TRBJ2-5; 7 positions agree with TRBD1. Trimming cost V 3 bases and J 4 bases; bases outside gene matches: 2. There are 13 residues in the CDR3. Per germline, CDR1 LNHDA and CDR2 SQIVND (reference sequence). The CDR3 DNA sequence: TGTGCCAGTAGTATGGGGGACAGAGAGACCCAGTACTTC. Amino acids: CASSMGDRETQYF.

This rearrangement joins TRBV2 to TRBJ1-2; 12 nucleotides match TRBD1. Trimming at V came to 10 bases and at J to 8 bases, leaving 17 bases not matched to a gene. The V gene's germline CDR1 is SNHLY and CDR2 FYNNEI. The CDR3 runs to 16 residues. The CDR3 here is CATKSGQGALLYGYTF. In DNA form, the CDR3 reads TGTGCCACCAAATCGGGACAGGGGGCTCTCTTATACGGCTACACCTTC. The complete variable domain, with remaining parts taken from reference TRBV2 and TRBJ1-2, reads EPEVTQTPSHQVTQMGQEVILRCVPISNHLYFYWYRQILGQKVEFLVSFYNNEISEKSEIFDDQFSVERPDGSNFTLKIRSTKLEDSAMYFCATKSGQGALLYGYTFGSGTRLTVV.

The rearrangement uses TRBV19 and TRBJ2-1; 10 bases are shared with TRBD2. The CDR3 sequence is 17 residues long. V lost 3 bases and J lost 6; bases outside the gene matches: 11. Germline V lookup: CDR1 LNHDA, CDR2 SQIVND (reference sequence). The CDR3 sequence: CASSIPSLAGARNEQFF. CDR3 DNA sequence: TGTGCCAGTAGTATCCCCTCCCTAGCGGGAGCTCGCAATGAGCAGTTCTTC. Drawing the rest from reference TRBV19 and TRBJ2-1, the complete variable domain is DGGITQSPKYLFRKEGQNVTLSCEQNLNHDAMYWYRQDPGQGLRLIYYSQIVNDFQKGDIAEGYSVSREKKESFPLTVTSAQKNPTAFYLCASSIPSLAGARNEQFFGPGTRLTVL.

This clone was picked up one time. DNA for the CDR3: TGTGCCAGCGAGGTCGCGGGGACCGGGGAGCTGTTTTTT. Its protein product is CASEVAGTGELFF. This sequence joins TRBV28 and TRBJ2-2; a weak D match, TRBD2 (6 bases). Trimming pared 8 bases from V and 5 bases from J, leaving 12 bases between. The CDR3 is 13 residues long. Germline CDR1 MDHEN, CDR2 SYDVKM.